This is a list of T cell receptor beta chains from one sample in a study of T-cell reconstitution after alpha-beta-depleted transplantation in children. MiXCR, applied by TCRdb to the PCR reads, yields one record per CDR3 protein. The sample lists some 830,000 distinct CDR3 sequences; roughly 15% were seen once. The sample in question was PBMCs, mostly from graft donor cells, obtained 360 days after TCRalphabeta/CD19-depleted stem cell transplant. These receptor sequences come from a male patient between 5 and 17 years old who had a stem cell transplant for acute lymphoblastic leukemia, so the T cells may come from the graft donor. CDR3s include the opening cysteine and the closing phenylalanine or tryptophan. The D gene is left open where the match is weak. Expanded clones get a size class; other rows say once, few or many, or leave the size out.

TRBV19	NA	TRBJ1-5	NA	TGTGCCAGTAGTTCGCGGGAACTGGGCAATCAGCCCCAGCATTTT	CASSSRELGNQPQHF
TRBV12-5	few	TRBJ2-2	TRBD2	TGTGCTAGTGGTTTGACCCCTCGCCCTTCAGGGAGGGCCTACACCGGGGAGCTGTTTTTT	CASGLTPRPSGRAYTGELFF
TRBV12-5	NA	TRBJ2-3	NA	TGTGCTAGTGCCGCGACTGGAGGGAGAACAGATACGCAGTATTTT	CASAATGGRTDTQYF
TRBV5-1	few	TRBJ2-7	NA	TGCGCCAGCAGCGGGCCAGGGAAGTACCACGAGCAGTACTTC	CASSGPGKYHEQYF
TRBV29-1	NA	TRBJ1-5	TRBD1	TGCAGCGTTGGAGGGGGACAGGCCGATCAGCCCCAGCATTTT	CSVGGGQADQPQHF
TRBV2	few	TRBJ2-5	TRBD2	TGTGCCAGCAGTGGTCCGGGCGGGGGCCAGTACTTC	CASSGPGGGQYF
TRBV7-2	NA	TRBJ1-6	TRBD1	TGTGCCAGCAGCCAAACAGGGGCGAGATCACCCCTCCACTTT	CASSQTGARSPLHF
TRBV18	NA	TRBJ2-3	NA	TGTGCCAGCTCACCGCTAGACCACGCCGATACGCAGTATTTT	CASSPLDHADTQYF
TRBV15	many	TRBJ2-2	NA	TGTGCCACCAGCAGAGTCGCGGCTAGCGTCTATCCAGCCGGGGAGCTGTTTTTT	CATSRVAASVYPAGELFF
TRBV11-3	many	TRBJ2-2	NA	TGTGCCAGCAGCCCGAGCGACGGGGAGCTGTTTTTT	CASSPSDGELFF
TRBV7-8	few	TRBJ2-3	NA	TGTGCCAGCAGCTTCCACGGACTACTAATTTTCACAGATACGCAGTATTTT	CASSFHGLLIFTDTQYF
TRBV15	many	TRBJ2-7	NA	TGTGCCACCAGCAGAGATTCCGAGCAGTACTTC	CATSRDSEQYF
TRBV9	few	TRBJ2-3	NA	TGTGCCAGCAGCGTTTCCCGGTCAGGCACAGATACGCAGTATTTT	CASSVSRSGTDTQYF
TRBV29-1	few	TRBJ2-7	TRBD2	TGCAGCGCCTCGTCGGGACTAGCGGGGGAGCAGTACTTC	CSASSGLAGEQYF
TRBV12-3/TRBV12-4	NA	TRBJ2-7	NA	TGTGCCAGCAGTCCCGGAAGGCCTCGGGAGCAGTACTTC	CASSPGRPREQYF
TRBV19	NA	TRBJ1-4	NA	TGTGCCAGTAGTACCCTCCCAATGGGTATGTCTCGAAATGAAAAACTGTTTTTT	CASSTLPMGMSRNEKLFF
TRBV11-1	NA	TRBJ2-1	TRBD2	TGTGCCAGCAGCTTAGGTGGGAGGGCCGGGAATGAGCAGTTCTTC	CASSLGGRAGNEQFF
TRBV11-2	few	TRBJ2-1	TRBD2	TGTGCCAGCAGCTTATACAACCTCCATGGACTAGCGGGCCCGTTCTTC	CASSLYNLHGLAGPFF
TRBV7-9	few	TRBJ2-7	TRBD2	TGTGCCAGCGTACCGGGGGGAACAGCCTCCTACGAGCAGTACTTC	CASVPGGTASYEQYF